One sample yielded the 9 T cell receptor beta chains listed below, sequenced in a study of cytomegalovirus exposure and HLA in healthy donors. It was with 60 Vbeta and 13 Jbeta primers that the PCR ran. Assay: immunoSEQ multiplex PCR; the TCRdb copy retains only in-frame clones and omits some. The sample has almost 85,000 clones; around 80% are singletons. The sequenced sample consisted of PBMCs. These receptors all come from a male donor in good health and CMV-seropositive.

The chain has TRBV5-4 and TRBJ2-7, with unresolved D. The CDR3 length is 15 residues. V lost 9 bases and J lost 6, with 25 bases in between. CDR1 and CDR2 (germline): SGHNT, YYREEE (reference sequence). The CDR3 sequence: CATTQTAPYLGEQYF. The CDR3 DNA is TGTGCCACCACCCAGACTGCCCCCTACTTAGGCGAGCAGTACTTC.

J is TRBJ2-1 and V is TRBV29-1, with TRBD1 identical over 7 bases. Per germline, CDR1 SQVTM and CDR2 ANQGSEA. CDR3 size: 16 residues. The ends lost 0 bases at V and 1 base at J; junction bases unmatched: 6. The CDR3 nucleotides read TGCAGCGTTGAAGATAGGGGCAGGGGGTCCTACAATGAGCAGTTCTTC. Protein: CSVEDRGRGSYNEQFF.

The chain recombines TRBV27 with TRBJ2-1; maybe TRBD2 (5 bases). Germline-derived CDR1 and CDR2 are MNHEY and SMNVEV (reference sequence). Between the trimmed V and J ends, which lost 5 bases and 8 bases, there was a span of 13 bases. The length of the CDR3 is 13 residues. This chain's CDR3 is CASSTRITYEQFF. DNA for the CDR3: TGTGCCAGCAGTACTAGAATTACCTATGAGCAGTTCTTC.

This chain links TRBV5-1 with TRBJ2-5, with D tentatively TRBD2 (5 bases). The CDR3 consists of 13 residues. CDR1 is SGHRS, CDR2 YFSETQ, per germline. The V and J ends lost 4 bases and 0 bases respectively, with 7 bases between them. CDR3 protein: CASSTGDQETQYF. In DNA form, the CDR3 reads TGCGCCAGCAGCACCGGGGACCAAGAGACCCAGTACTTC.

The chain employs TRBV15 and TRBJ1-2, with 8 bases fitting TRBD1. The V segment lost 1 base and the J segment 2 bases; nucleotides outside the gene matches: 6. Per germline, CDR1 LNHNV and CDR2 YYDKDF (reference sequence). The CDR3 is 16 amino acids. DNA of the CDR3: TGTGCCACCAGCAGAGCGTCACAGGGGGTAAACTATGGCTACACCTTC. Protein sequence: CATSRASQGVNYGYTF.

The V call is TRBV25-1, the J call TRBJ2-7, with D maybe TRBD2 (5 bases). Per the germline V gene, CDR1 is MGHDK and CDR2 is SYGVNS. This CDR3 contains 12 residues. The V end lost 4 bases, the J end lost 6 bases, and 10 bases lay between the germline ends. The CDR3 bases are TGTGCCAGCAGTGGAGGGCCCTCCGAGCAGTACTTC. This codes for CASSGGPSEQYF.

This chain connects TRBV30 to TRBJ2-2; perhaps TRBD1 as D (6 bases). Trimming took off 3 bases at V and 2 bases at J, with 25 bases between the two ends. The CDR3 is 19 amino acids. CDR1 and CDR2 from the germline V gene are GTSNPN and SVGIG (reference sequence). CDR3 bases: TGTGCCTGGAGCCCCCCAGGGGTAGCCTTTTCCCGAAACACCGGGGAGCTGTTTTTT. Protein sequence: CAWSPPGVAFSRNTGELFF.

This chain links TRBV7-9 with TRBJ2-3, with D possibly TRBD2 on 6 matching bases. In germline, CDR1 is SEHNR, CDR2 FQNEAQ (reference sequence). The CDR3 has 12 residues. Trimming pared 2 bases from V and 13 bases from J, leaving 13 bases between. The CDR3 DNA reads as TGTGCCAGCAGCTTACGTGGGGACTGGAAGTATTTT. It codes for CASSLRGDWKYF.

This chain connects TRBV15 to TRBJ2-7; 9 bases are a match to TRBD2. Germline loops: CDR1 LNHNV, CDR2 YYDKDF (reference sequence). J was trimmed by 0 bases and V by 4 bases; bases with no gene match: 7. The CDR3 is made up of 16 amino acids. CDR3 DNA sequence: TGTGCCACCAGCATCACCGGGACTAGCAGCTCCTACGAGCAGTACTTC. As protein: CATSITGTSSSYEQYF.